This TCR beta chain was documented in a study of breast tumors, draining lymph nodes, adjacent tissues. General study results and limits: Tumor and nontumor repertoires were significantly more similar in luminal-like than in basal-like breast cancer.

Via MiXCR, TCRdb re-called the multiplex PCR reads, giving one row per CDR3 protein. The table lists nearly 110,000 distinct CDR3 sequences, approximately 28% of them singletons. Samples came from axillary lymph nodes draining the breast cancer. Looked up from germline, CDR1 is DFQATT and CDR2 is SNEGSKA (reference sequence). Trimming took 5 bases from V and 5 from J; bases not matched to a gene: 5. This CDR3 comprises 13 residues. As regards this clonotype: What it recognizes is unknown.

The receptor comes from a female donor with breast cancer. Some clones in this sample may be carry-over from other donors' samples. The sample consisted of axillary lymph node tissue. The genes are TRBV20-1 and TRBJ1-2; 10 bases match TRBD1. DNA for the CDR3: TGCAGTGCTCCAGGGACAGGGGTTTATGGCTACACCTTC. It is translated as CSAPGTGVYGYTF.